The 14 T cell receptor beta chains listed next were all sequenced from one sample in a study of T cell changes during pregnancy in multiple sclerosis. The table came from immunoSEQ multiplex PCR; TCRdb's copy has only in-frame clones and leaves some out. The repertoire consists of tens of thousands of clones, with roughly 91% occurring once and the leading ten covering approximately 1.6%. The specimen was peripheral blood, collected after pregnancy. These receptors were collected from a female donor in good health, enrolled as a control in a pregnancy study.

This chain uses TRBV7-2 with TRBJ1-5, with a weak D call TRBD1 (5 bases). The V gene's germline CDR1 is SGHTA and CDR2 FQGNSA. This CDR3 comprises 17 residues. V gave up 0 bases and J gave up 0 bases, with 12 bases separating them. The CDR3 loop is CASSLAGRGVSNQPQHF. CDR3 bases: TGTGCCAGCAGCTTAGCAGGACGGGGGGTTAGCAATCAGCCCCAGCATTTT.

V is TRBV9 and J is TRBJ1-2; no firm D call. Trimming took off 0 bases at V and 4 bases at J, with 10 bases between the two ends. Germline V gene lookup returns CDR1 SGDLS and CDR2 YYNGEE. This CDR3 spans 14 amino acids. The CDR3: CASSVGGDSYGYTF. CDR3 bases: TGTGCCAGCAGCGTAGGCGGAGATTCCTATGGCTACACCTTC.

This clone was detected once. Different DNA sequences within this sample yield the same CDR3. This chain joins TRBV6-6 and TRBJ1-1; D gene uncertain. CDR3 length: 13 amino acids. Trimming took 2 bases from V and 1 from J, leaving 5 bases between them. From germline, CDR1 is MNHNY and CDR2 SVGAGI (reference sequence). CDR3 in amino acids: CASSYERNTEAFF. CDR3 in DNA: TGTGCCAGCAGTTACGAGCGGAACACTGAAGCTTTCTTT.

The CDR3 coding sequence is TGCGCCAGCAGCCTGGACAGTGACTATGGCTACACCTTC. It translates to CASSLDSDYGYTF. The rearrangement joins TRBV5-1 to TRBJ1-2, with D maybe TRBD1 (6 bases). V was shortened by 4 bases and J by 3 bases, with 10 bases between the two germline ends. The CDR3 is made up of 13 amino acids. CDR1 is SGHRS, CDR2 YFSETQ, per germline.

J is TRBJ2-7 and V is TRBV4-3; the D gene is possibly TRBD2 (5 bases). The CDR3 runs 15 residues. The V gene lost 4 bases and the J gene lost 5 bases, with 18 bases spanning the gap. Germline-derived CDR1 and CDR2 are LGHNA and YSLEER. The CDR3 spells CASSPGRGSGHEQYF. Here the CDR3 DNA reads TGCGCCAGCAGCCCGGGCCGGGGATCGGGTCACGAGCAGTACTTC.

This chain uses TRBV7-3 with TRBJ2-1, with 8 nucleotides matching TRBD2. Germline lookup yields CDR1 SGHTA and CDR2 FQGTGA. V lost 5 bases to trimming and J lost 1 base; unmatched junction nucleotides: 7. CDR3 length equals 16 residues. The CDR3 nucleotides are TGTGCCAGCAGCAGTAACGGCGGGGGGTCCTACAATGAGCAGTTCTTC. Protein: CASSSNGGGSYNEQFF. The variable domain in full, with the rest retrieved from reference TRBV7-3 and TRBJ2-1, is GAGVSQTPSNKVTEKGKYVELRCDPISGHTALYWYRQSLGQGPEFLIYFQGTGAADDSGLPNDRFFAVRPEGSVSTLKIQRTERGDSAVYLCASSSNGGGSYNEQFFGPGTRLTVL.

This sequence joins TRBV5-5 and TRBJ1-5, with D perhaps TRBD1 (6 bases). Germline V gene lookup returns CDR1 SGHKS and CDR2 YYEKEE (reference sequence). The CDR3 sequence is 15 residues long. The ends were cut back, 0 bases at V and 7 bases at J, with 14 bases in the middle. The CDR3 bases are TGTGCCAGCAGCTTGGCCGGGGGGGCTAGACAGCCCCAGCATTTT. This codes for CASSLAGGARQPQHF.

This clone has a single count. The chain couples TRBV2 to TRBJ1-4, with a possible D match to TRBD1 (6 bases). V lost 6 bases and J 3 bases, leaving 14 bases between the germline ends. From germline, CDR1 is SNHLY and CDR2 FYNNEI. This CDR3 has 15 amino acids. CDR3 loop: CASREQGHPNEKLFF. In nucleotides, the CDR3 is TGTGCCAGCAGAGAACAGGGTCACCCTAATGAAAAACTGTTTTTT. Full variable domain (outside the CDR3, taken from reference TRBV2 and TRBJ1-4): EPEVTQTPSHQVTQMGQEVILRCVPISNHLYFYWYRQILGQKVEFLVSFYNNEISEKSEIFDDQFSVERPDGSNFTLKIRSTKLEDSAMYFCASREQGHPNEKLFFGSGTQLSVL.

The chain couples TRBV25-1 to TRBJ1-5, with 9 bases that match TRBD1. V trimming: 7 bases; J trimming: 4 bases; junction bases outside the gene matches: 5. The germline CDR1 and CDR2 sequences are MGHDK and SYGVNS. CDR3 length: 14 amino acids. The DNA of the CDR3 is TGTGCCAGCATGGGGACAGGGCTTAATCAGCCCCAGCATTTT. Protein product: CASMGTGLNQPQHF.

V and J are TRBV4-2 and TRBJ2-7; a possible D gene is TRBD2 (6 bases). V was pared by 0 bases and J by 1 base, with 13 bases between. The germline gives CDR1 LGHNA, CDR2 YNFKEQ. This CDR3 is 16 amino acids long. CDR3: CASSQDIGGPSYEQYF. The CDR3 region has the DNA TGTGCCAGCAGCCAAGATATCGGGGGACCTTCCTACGAGCAGTACTTC.

The chain recombines TRBV19 with TRBJ1-1; 11 bases are shared with TRBD1. The trim removed 4 bases at V and 0 bases at J, leaving 7 bases unmatched. This CDR3 contains 17 residues. Looked up from germline, CDR1 is LNHDA and CDR2 is SQIVND (reference sequence). Here the CDR3 DNA reads TGTGCCAGTAGTAGTCGGACAGGGGGCTCTCTGAACACTGAAGCTTTCTTT. This gives the protein CASSSRTGGSLNTEAFF.

CDR3 loop: CASSLVGQTIAKNIQYF. The CDR3 region has the DNA TGTGCCAGCAGCCTAGTCGGACAGACCATAGCCAAAAACATTCAGTACTTC. The V gene is TRBV11-2, the J gene TRBJ2-4; weak D call: TRBD1 (6 bases). The CDR3 has 17 residues. V lost 5 bases, J lost 0 bases, and 17 bases lay in between. Germline V gene data show CDR1 as SGHAT and CDR2 as FQNNGV. The full variable domain, rest sourced from reference TRBV11-2 and TRBJ2-4, is EAGVAQSPRYKIIEKRQSVAFWCNPISGHATLYWYQQILGQGPKLLIQFQNNGVVDDSQLPKDRFSAERLKGVDSTLKIQPAKLEDSAVYLCASSLVGQTIAKNIQYFGAGTRLSVL.

The chain has TRBV18 and TRBJ1-1; D is unclear. The ends were cut back, 1 base at V and 7 bases at J, with 13 bases in the middle. Germline V lookup: CDR1 KGHSH, CDR2 LQKENI. The CDR3 has 14 amino acids. CDR3 protein: CASSPLGQAGEAFF. The CDR3 DNA is TGTGCCAGCTCACCACTCGGCCAGGCTGGTGAAGCTTTCTTT.

CDR3 in amino acids: CASSPGGRRGNTIYF. The CDR3 region has the DNA TGTGCCAGTAGCCCCGGAGGCAGGCGAGGAAACACCATATATTTT. The chain carries TRBV19 and TRBJ1-3; D not resolved. Trimming left V 6 bases short and J 4 bases short, with 16 bases between. The CDR3 spans 15 residues. The V gene's germline CDR1 is LNHDA and CDR2 SQIVND (reference sequence).